Below, one T cell receptor (beta chain) is given with its context. Its antigen remains unidentified. The length of the CDR3 is 13 residues. The germline V gene encodes CDR1 KGHSH and CDR2 LQKENI. Trimming removed 0 bases from V and 5 bases from J, with 8 bases in between. This sample was included in a study of cytomegalovirus exposure and HLA in healthy donors. Study results and caveats: In a later analysis, HLA-associated TCR beta chains were more clonally expanded than equally common others.

Use of 60 Vbeta and 13 Jbeta primers characterized the PCR. Produced via immunoSEQ multiplex PCR; TCRdb's table is partial and in-frame only. The repertoire holds about 85,000 clones, approximately 80% seen once, with approximately 23% in the top ten. The material sequenced was PBMCs. This receptor was obtained from a woman in her fifties or sixties in good health and CMV-seropositive. V usage is TRBV18 and J usage is TRBJ2-7; D not resolved. DNA for the CDR3: TGTGCCAGCTCACCACCGACATTCAACGAGCAGTACTTC. Protein sequence: CASSPPTFNEQYF.